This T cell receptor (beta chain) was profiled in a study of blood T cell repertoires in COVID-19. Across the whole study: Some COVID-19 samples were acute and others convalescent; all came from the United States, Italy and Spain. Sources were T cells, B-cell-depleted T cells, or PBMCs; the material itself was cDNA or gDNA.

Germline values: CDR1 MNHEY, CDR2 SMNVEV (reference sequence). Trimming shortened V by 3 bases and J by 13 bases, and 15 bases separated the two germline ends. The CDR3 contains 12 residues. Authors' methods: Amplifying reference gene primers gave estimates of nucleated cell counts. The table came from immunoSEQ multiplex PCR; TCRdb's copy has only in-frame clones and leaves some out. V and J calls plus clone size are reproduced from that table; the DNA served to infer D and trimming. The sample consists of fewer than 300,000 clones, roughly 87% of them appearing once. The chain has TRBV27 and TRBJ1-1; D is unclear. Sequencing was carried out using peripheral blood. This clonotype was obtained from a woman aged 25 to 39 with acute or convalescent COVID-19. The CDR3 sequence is CASSFPTLKLFF. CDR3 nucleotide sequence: TGTGCCAGCAGTTTTCCGACACTGAAGCTTTTCTTT.